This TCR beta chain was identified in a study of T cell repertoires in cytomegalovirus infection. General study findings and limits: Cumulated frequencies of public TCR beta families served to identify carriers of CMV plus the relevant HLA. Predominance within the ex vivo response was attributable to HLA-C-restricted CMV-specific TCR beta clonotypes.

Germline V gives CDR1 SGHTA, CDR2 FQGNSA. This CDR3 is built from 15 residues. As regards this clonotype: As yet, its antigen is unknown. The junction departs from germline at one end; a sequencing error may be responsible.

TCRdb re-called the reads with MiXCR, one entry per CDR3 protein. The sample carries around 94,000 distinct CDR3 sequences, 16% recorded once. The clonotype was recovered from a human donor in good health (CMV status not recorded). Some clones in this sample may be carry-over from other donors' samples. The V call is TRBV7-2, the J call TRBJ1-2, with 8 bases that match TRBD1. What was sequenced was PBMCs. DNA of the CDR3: TGTGCCAGTAGCTTAACCGGGACAGGTTCCTATGGCTACTCCTTC. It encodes CASSLTGTGSYGYSF.